This T cell receptor beta chain derives from a study of cytomegalovirus exposure and HLA in healthy donors. Worth noting for this clone: Antigen specificity is unknown.

General study points: A few CMV-associated chains were confirmed in vitro to be specific for CMV antigens. Reports showed the classifier diagnosing cytomegalovirus status with high specificity and sensitivity.

Both 60 Vbeta primers and 13 Jbeta primers went into the PCR. Method: immunoSEQ multiplex PCR; TCRdb's copy keeps in-frame clones and lacks some. The table records approximately 130,000 clones, approximately 80% of them present only once. This clonotype was sampled from a female donor in good health and CMV-seropositive. Material for sequencing was PBMCs.

The CDR3 DNA reads TGCGCCAGCACCCTGCATGAGGGAGTGAACACTGAAGCTTTCTTT. Its protein product is CASTLHEGVNTEAFF. The chain couples TRBV4-1 to TRBJ1-1; D is ambiguous. Trimming took 7 bases from V and 0 from J, leaving 15 bases between them. CDR3 length equals 15 residues. Germline V gene data show CDR1 as MGHRA and CDR2 as YSYEKL.